This T cell receptor beta chain emerged from a study of cytomegalovirus exposure and HLA in healthy donors. Study outcomes and limitations: What TCR beta sequences reportedly achieved was accurate prediction of HLA-A and HLA-B alleles in most subjects.

Germline CDR1 and CDR2: MDHEN and SYDVKM. The CDR3 length is 14 residues. V shed 6 bases and J 3 bases; nucleotides not matched to a gene: 4. This clone was observed a handful of times. No antigen is known for it. Amplification used 60 Vbeta primers and 13 Jbeta primers. Generated by immunoSEQ multiplex PCR, the TCRdb table keeps only in-frame clones and is missing some. This sample has 95,000 to 130,000 clones; roughly 70% occur once, and the top ten carry around 1.6%. Material: PBMCs. The J gene is TRBJ2-2, the V gene TRBV28; TRBD2 matches 7 bases. The source of this sequence is a woman in her late teens or twenties in good health and CMV-seronegative. The CDR3 DNA follows: TGTGCCAGCAGCCCTCGGGGGGACACCGGGGAGCTGTTTTTT. Amino acid sequence: CASSPRGDTGELFF.